This T cell receptor (beta chain) was recorded in a study of T cells in Graves' hyperthyroidism and ophthalmopathy. The study, taken as a whole, reports: For ophthalmopathy, model prediction preceded onset by a median roughly 6.5 months. Also found in blood were most expanded thyroid clonotypes above 0.001. By a 13 V-J model, ophthalmopathy was set apart from stable hyperthyroidism.

RNA transcripts gave rise to amplified TCR beta CDR3 regions. Researchers ran a first-round RT-PCR on the TCR CDR3 using the HTBI primer set. A single record per CDR3 protein comes from TCRdb applying MiXCR to the multiplex PCR reads. The sample holds 550,000 to 700,000 distinct CDR3 sequences; about half are singletons and the top ten take under 20%. The CDR3 contains 17 residues. Germline lookup yields CDR1 LNHDA and CDR2 SQIVND (reference sequence). The V gene end was trimmed by 6 bases and the J gene end by 6 bases; junction bases not matched to a gene: 13. About this clonotype: The antigen is not known.

Uncontrolled infections, other autoimmune diseases, pregnancy or lactation led to exclusion of patients. Sequencing was carried out using peripheral blood or thyroid tissue (not recorded which). The sequence derives from an adult woman with Graves' disease, either hyperthyroidism or ophthalmopathy (not recorded which). This chain joins TRBV19 and TRBJ2-1, with TRBD2 matching over 11 bases. This chain's CDR3 is CASSDSGRALSANEQFF. The CDR3 DNA follows: TGTGCCAGTAGCGATAGCGGGAGGGCCCTGTCGGCCAATGAGCAGTTCTTC.